This passage covers 11 T cell receptor beta chains from one sample sequenced in a study of yellow fever vaccine responses in identical twins. From the RT-PCR reads, TCRdb called clonotypes with MiXCR, one entry per CDR3 protein. The sample has approximately 13,000 distinct CDR3 sequences; about four fifths are singletons. The material sequenced was T cells from blood (PBMCs), unsorted or a sorted subset (not recorded which), taken before or after yellow fever vaccination (not recorded which). Receptors were obtained from a woman under 30 who received the yellow fever vaccine.

This clonotype was detected only once. The chain is built from TRBV7-6 and TRBJ2-5; 8 nucleotides line up with TRBD1. The CDR3 consists of 17 residues. Germline loops: CDR1 SGHVS, CDR2 FNYEAQ. The J segment lost 5 bases and the V segment lost 5 bases, leaving 16 bases of the junction unmatched. DNA for the CDR3: TGTGCCAGCAGCCGGACAGGGTCGCGAGTAGTAGGCGAGACCCAGTACTTC. It codes for CASSRTGSRVVGETQYF.

This chain uses TRBV12-3 or TRBV12-4 with TRBJ1-6; D is ambiguous. V was shortened by 3 bases and J by 5 bases, with 8 bases between the two germline ends. The CDR3 contains 14 residues. CDR3 nucleotide sequence: TGTGCCAGCAGTTTTACGGGGAATAATTCACCCCTCCACTTT. It specifies CASSFTGNNSPLHF.

This chain uses TRBV29-1 with TRBJ2-1; D unresolved. Trimming left V 3 bases short and J 6 bases short, with 6 bases between. The germline CDR1 and CDR2 sequences are SQVTM and ANQGSEA. This CDR3 is 11 amino acids long. As DNA, the CDR3 is TGCAGCGTTGAGTGGACCAATGAGCAGTTCTTC. Its protein is CSVEWTNEQFF.

The chain combines TRBV3-1 with TRBJ1-2; D call uncertain. The CDR3 has 14 amino acids. Germline CDR1 LGHDT, CDR2 YNNKEL (reference sequence). V was clipped by 0 bases and J by 8 bases, with 13 bases between them. The CDR3 coding sequence is TGTGCCAGCAGCCAAGATTTGGCAGGAAGCGGCTACACCTTC. It translates to CASSQDLAGSGYTF.

The table lists this clonotype with a count of one. The chain couples TRBV10-3 to TRBJ1-2; D perhaps matches TRBD1 (5 bases). Per the germline V gene, CDR1 is ENHRY and CDR2 is SYGVKD. The CDR3 contains 13 residues. V lost 4 bases and J 4 bases, leaving 10 bases between the germline ends. CDR3 coding DNA: TGTGCCATCAGTGGGGACGCCGCCTATGGCTACACCTTC. It specifies CAISGDAAYGYTF.

The genes are TRBV7-6 and TRBJ2-1; 8 nucleotides agree with TRBD1. Per germline, CDR1 SGHVS and CDR2 FNYEAQ. The CDR3 has 15 amino acids. With 5 bases clipped from V and 3 bases from J, the junction kept 6 bases outside the gene matches. The CDR3 nucleotides are TGTGCCAGCAGCCTAGGACAGGGACACTACAATGAGCAGTTCTTC. It encodes CASSLGQGHYNEQFF.

This chain links TRBV4-1 with TRBJ1-3; no reliable D call. The germline V gene has CDR1 MGHRA and CDR2 YSYEKL. This CDR3 contains 17 residues. V gave up 4 bases and J gave up 0 bases, with 16 bases separating them. This CDR3 reads CASSLSPRFYSGNTIYF. The CDR3 DNA is TGCGCCAGCAGCCTTTCCCCCCGTTTTTACTCTGGAAACACCATATATTTT.

This clonotype was found once. V is TRBV29-1 and J is TRBJ2-7, with 11 positions matching TRBD2. V gave up 5 bases and J gave up 2 bases; unmatched junction bases: 8. The CDR3 is 15 amino acids. Germline loops: CDR1 SQVTM, CDR2 ANQGSEA. CDR3: CSVTLAGGSPYEQYF. The CDR3 DNA reads TGCAGCGTTACCCTAGCGGGAGGCTCACCCTACGAGCAGTACTTC.

The J gene is TRBJ1-1, the V gene TRBV19, with D possibly being TRBD1 (5 bases). The CDR3 has 13 residues. Germline CDR1 is LNHDA and CDR2 is SQIVND (reference sequence). Trimming stripped 6 bases from V and 4 bases from J, with 12 bases between. CDR3 region: CASRSGVSTEAFF. Written as DNA, the CDR3 is TGTGCCAGTAGATCGGGGGTGAGCACTGAAGCTTTCTTT.

The V call is TRBV2, the J call TRBJ1-2; D may be TRBD1 (6 bases). Germline V CDR1 and CDR2: SNHLY, FYNNEI. There are 12 residues in the CDR3. V lost 10 bases to trimming and J lost 3 bases, with 12 bases between them. CDR3 bases: TGTGCCACCGGAAGGACAGACTATGGCTACACCTTC. Translation: CATGRTDYGYTF. Looking up the rest from reference TRBV2 and TRBJ1-2 gives the full variable domain: EPEVTQTPSHQVTQMGQEVILRCVPISNHLYFYWYRQILGQKVEFLVSFYNNEISEKSEIFDDQFSVERPDGSNFTLKIRSTKLEDSAMYFCATGRTDYGYTFGSGTRLTVV.

The chain couples TRBV18 to TRBJ1-6, with D tentatively TRBD1 (6 bases). This CDR3 is built from 16 residues. Per the germline V gene, CDR1 is KGHSH and CDR2 is LQKENI. V lost 3 bases and J lost 5, with 14 bases in between. This CDR3 reads CASSPQWTVNNSPLHF. The CDR3 DNA follows: TGTGCCAGCTCACCGCAATGGACAGTTAATAATTCACCCCTCCACTTT.